The 8 T cell receptor beta chains given below trace back to one sample, sequenced in a study of OX40 agonist ivuxolimab in advanced cancers. The protocol was immunoSEQ multiplex PCR, while the TCRdb copy is restricted to in-frame clones and leaves out a portion. Of roughly 49,000 clones listed, just over 85% are singletons. This specimen was CD4+ or CD8+ T cells sorted from blood, taken in a trial of the OX40 agonist ivuxolimab. The receptors derive from an adult with an advanced solid tumor such as melanoma, head and neck, liver or kidney cancer.

The V and J genes are TRBV29-1 and TRBJ1-2; 7 bases align to TRBD1. The CDR3 runs to 12 residues. The V and J ends lost 6 bases and 6 bases, in that order; junction bases with no gene match: 7. CDR1 and CDR2 (germline): SQVTM, ANQGSEA. As DNA, the CDR3 is TGCAGCGTAGACAGGGACCGAAATGGCTACACCTTC. This sequence encodes CSVDRDRNGYTF.

The chain uses TRBV28 and TRBJ2-2; D is unclear. Germline CDR1 reads MDHEN; CDR2 reads SYDVKM. The CDR3 sequence is 15 residues long. Trimming stripped 3 bases from V and 0 bases from J, with 8 bases between. The CDR3: CASSFDSSNTGELFF. In nucleotides, the CDR3 is TGTGCCAGCAGTTTTGACTCCTCGAACACCGGGGAGCTGTTTTTT.

V usage is TRBV19 and J usage is TRBJ2-7; possibly TRBD2 for D (5 bases). Germline assignment: CDR1 LNHDA and CDR2 SQIVND (reference sequence). This CDR3 comprises 15 residues. Trimming shortened V by 0 bases and J by 2 bases, and 11 bases separated the two germline ends. The CDR3 nucleotides read TGTGCCAGTAGTATAGATCGGAGCGGACCCTACGAGCAGTACTTC. As protein: CASSIDRSGPYEQYF.

The chain combines TRBV11-2 with TRBJ2-5; no definite D call. The CDR3 has 15 residues. Germline V lookup: CDR1 SGHAT, CDR2 FQNNGV. Trimming cost V 3 bases and J 5 bases, with 16 bases left between them. CDR3 bases: TGTGCCAGCAGCTTCATGTCCCAGCGTATGGAGACCCAGTACTTC. It is translated as CASSFMSQRMETQYF.

The table lists this clone with a count of one. The genes are TRBV27 and TRBJ2-1; D ambiguous. Germline CDR1 reads MNHEY; CDR2 reads SMNVEV (reference sequence). V dropped 2 bases and J dropped 4 bases, with 3 bases sitting between them. The CDR3 is 12 amino acids. The CDR3 bases are TGTGCCAGCAGTTTACGGTACAATGAGCAGTTCTTC. Amino acid sequence: CASSLRYNEQFF.

The chain recombines TRBV6-6 with TRBJ2-5; D not resolved. The J call may be wrong; the DNA end is better matched by TRBJ2-7. Germline CDR1 is MNHNY and CDR2 is SVGAGI (reference sequence). This CDR3 has 12 amino acids. The CDR3, as DNA: TGTGCCAGCAGTTCCGTTAACTACGAGCAGTACTTC. Its translation is CASSSVNYEQYF.

This rearrangement joins TRBV28 to TRBJ1-2, with a tentative D call TRBD1 (5 bases). The V end was cut by 5 bases, the J end by 0 bases, with 13 bases between. The germline gives CDR1 MDHEN, CDR2 SYDVKM. The CDR3 contains 15 residues. CDR3 sequence: CASSGASSTNYGYTF. As DNA, the CDR3 is TGTGCCAGCAGTGGGGCCTCGTCAACTAACTATGGCTACACCTTC.

The chain joins TRBV7-2 to TRBJ1-2, with D unclear. Germline-derived CDR1 and CDR2 are SGHTA and FQGNSA. Trimming cost V 5 bases and J 8 bases, with 15 bases left between them. This CDR3 has 13 residues. Here the CDR3 reads CASSQSLLEGYTF. CDR3 DNA: TGTGCCAGCAGCCAGAGCCTCTTGGAGGGCTACACCTTC.